These 24 T cell receptor beta chains were all obtained from the same sample, sequenced in a study of blood T cells in healthy people across ages. A sample-barcoded 5' primer and a J-beta primer mix were used in a second PCR of about 7 to 12 cycles. One entry per CDR3 protein results from TCRdb running MiXCR on the 5' RACE reads. Seen here are 1.5 million to 2 million distinct CDR3 sequences, roughly 32% observed once, and the top ten hold roughly 10%. The sequenced sample consisted of blood. These receptors were taken from a woman between 25 and 40 years old in good health.

This clonotype was observed a few times. The chain links TRBV20-1 to TRBJ2-7; D not resolved. This CDR3 region has 16 residues. Germline lookup yields CDR1 DFQATT and CDR2 SNEGSKA (reference sequence). Trimming shortened V by 3 bases and J by 1 base, and 19 bases separated the two germline ends. CDR3 residues: CSASPNGGPQSYEQYF. The CDR3 DNA is TGCAGTGCTAGCCCTAACGGCGGCCCCCAATCCTACGAGCAGTACTTC.

The V and J genes are TRBV6-5 and TRBJ2-1; the match to TRBD2 covers 10 bases. Per germline, CDR1 MNHEY and CDR2 SVGAGI. This CDR3 has 15 residues. V trimming: 5 bases; J trimming: 5 bases; junction bases outside the gene matches: 6. The CDR3 protein is CASSPRGLADNEQFF. The DNA for the CDR3 is TGTGCCAGCAGTCCAAGAGGACTAGCGGACAATGAGCAGTTCTTC.

Details on this clonotype: This may come from a read error, since a much larger clone is one base off. This chain uses TRBV20-1 with TRBJ2-3; 8 bases map to TRBD2. Germline loops: CDR1 DFQATT, CDR2 SNEGSKA (reference sequence). The V gene end was trimmed by 5 bases and the J gene end by 4 bases; junction bases not matched to a gene: 2. This CDR3 has 12 residues. In DNA form, the CDR3 reads TGCAGTGCTCATAGCGGGGCAGATACGCAGTATTTT. This translates into CSAHSGADTQYF.

The chain uses TRBV28 and TRBJ2-1; D perhaps matches TRBD1 (6 bases). Germline lookup yields CDR1 MDHEN and CDR2 SYDVKM. Deletions cut 5 bases from V and 4 bases from J, with 15 bases between. The CDR3 consists of 15 residues. CDR3 DNA: TGTGCCAGCAGTCCGACGCGACAGGCTTACAATGAGCAGTTCTTC. This gives the protein CASSPTRQAYNEQFF.

The chain couples TRBV27 to TRBJ1-5; the D gene is possibly TRBD1 (5 bases). Germline CDR1 reads MNHEY; CDR2 reads SMNVEV (reference sequence). Trimming cost V 2 bases and J 4 bases, with 12 bases left between them. The CDR3 length is 15 residues. CDR3 nucleotide sequence: TGTGCCAGCAGTTTAGCCGATGGGGGAAATCAGCCCCAGCATTTT. It yields the protein CASSLADGGNQPQHF.

The chain's CDR3 is CASSLELAVPYF. The CDR3 DNA reads as TGTGCCAGCAGCTTAGAATTAGCTGTCCCGTACTTC. J is TRBJ2-5 and V is TRBV7-2, with D hard to call. Germline-derived CDR1 and CDR2 are SGHTA and FQGNSA. The CDR3 length is 12 residues. The V and J ends lost 1 base and 13 bases respectively, with 13 bases between them.

The chain carries TRBV7-3 and TRBJ2-1, with 9 bases aligning to TRBD2. Germline V gene data show CDR1 as SGHTA and CDR2 as FQGTGA. V lost 6 bases and J lost 6; bases outside the gene matches: 9. This CDR3 region has 15 residues. DNA of the CDR3: TGTGCCAGCAGACCAGGCGGGAGGGCCGGCAATGAGCAGTTCTTC. Residues: CASRPGGRAGNEQFF.

The chain couples TRBV9 to TRBJ2-7; possibly TRBD1 for D (6 bases). Germline assignment: CDR1 SGDLS and CDR2 YYNGEE. This CDR3 spans 14 amino acids. V dropped 4 bases and J dropped 2 bases, with 13 bases sitting between them. The CDR3 DNA sequence: TGTGCCAGCAGCCCAGAAACAGGGACCTACGAGCAGTACTTC. Its translation is CASSPETGTYEQYF.

This chain connects TRBV4-1 to TRBJ2-3, with 8 bases fitting TRBD2. V lost 0 bases and J lost 2; bases outside the gene matches: 13. CDR3 length equals 19 residues. CDR1 is MGHRA, CDR2 YSYEKL, per germline. CDR3 in DNA: TGCGCCAGCAGCCAAGACGCGGGGGGTGGGCTCTCCGTCACAGATACGCAGTATTTT. Protein product: CASSQDAGGGLSVTDTQYF.

The gene calls are TRBV5-1 and TRBJ1-4; perhaps TRBD1 as D (5 bases). The CDR3 runs to 15 residues. Trimming stripped 7 bases from V and 0 bases from J, with 13 bases between. Germline CDR1 and CDR2: SGHRS and YFSETQ. The CDR3 region has the DNA TGCGCCAGCGGGACTACAGGAGCAACTAATGAAAAACTGTTTTTT. Translated, it gives CASGTTGATNEKLFF. The full variable domain, rest sourced from reference TRBV5-1 and TRBJ1-4, is KAGVTQTPRYLIKTRGQQVTLSCSPISGHRSVSWYQQTPGQGLQFLFEYFSETQRNKGNFPGRFSGRQFSNSRSEMNVSTLELGDSALYLCASGTTGATNEKLFFGSGTQLSVL.

The chain links TRBV5-1 to TRBJ2-3; unclear D gene. Germline assignment: CDR1 SGHRS and CDR2 YFSETQ. Trimming cost V 0 bases and J 9 bases, with 14 bases left between them. This CDR3 is 14 amino acids long. CDR3: CASSLEQHPGTQYF. The DNA for the CDR3 is TGCGCCAGCAGCTTGGAACAGCATCCTGGGACGCAGTATTTT.

The rearrangement joins TRBV2 to TRBJ2-1; unclear D gene. CDR1 and CDR2 (germline): SNHLY, FYNNEI. The CDR3 consists of 14 residues. V was shortened by 8 bases and J by 4 bases, with 15 bases between the two germline ends. CDR3 loop: CASVAEIKYNEQFF. Here the CDR3 DNA reads TGTGCCAGCGTGGCGGAGATAAAGTACAATGAGCAGTTCTTC.

This chain links TRBV12-3 or TRBV12-4 with TRBJ1-2; D is uncertain. The CDR3 extends over 13 amino acids. V lost 0 bases to trimming and J lost 2 bases, with 4 bases between them. The CDR3 DNA reads TGTGCCAGCAGTTTAGCAGACAACTATGGCTACACCTTC. Protein: CASSLADNYGYTF.

In its sample, this clonotype was seen a few times. The rearrangement joins TRBV9 to TRBJ2-3; D remains unclear. V was cut by 2 bases and J by 1 base, with 11 bases left in between. Germline CDR1 reads SGDLS; CDR2 reads YYNGEE. The CDR3 consists of 15 residues. The CDR3 DNA sequence: TGTGCCAGCAGCGTCCTTTCTTACGGCACAGATACGCAGTATTTT. Protein: CASSVLSYGTDTQYF.

The V and J genes are TRBV7-6 and TRBJ2-7; 11 positions match TRBD2. The germline gives CDR1 SGHVS, CDR2 FNYEAQ. The CDR3 is 17 amino acids. The trim removed 4 bases at V and 0 bases at J, leaving 8 bases unmatched. The CDR3 nucleotides are TGTGCCAGCAGCTCAGCTAGCGGGGGGCCGAGCTCCTACGAGCAGTACTTC. Translating it yields CASSSASGGPSSYEQYF.

This clonotype was seen ten or more times. Given a much more abundant clone one base away, this may be a read error. This chain uses TRBV7-9 with TRBJ2-2; a weak D match, TRBD2 (5 bases). There are 13 residues in the CDR3. Germline V gene lookup returns CDR1 SEHNR and CDR2 FQNEAQ (reference sequence). The CDR3 sequence: CASSYGWAGERFF. The CDR3 bases are TGTGCCAGCAGCTACGGTTGGGCCGGGGAGCGGTTTTTT.

This clonotype was seen a handful of times. The rearrangement uses TRBV7-8 and TRBJ2-3; D possibly uses TRBD1 or TRBD2 (5 bases each). Germline CDR1 is SGHVS and CDR2 is FQNEAQ. The CDR3 covers 14 residues. V was cut by 6 bases and J by 4 bases, with 14 bases left in between. The CDR3 region is CASRSREGSDTQYF. For the CDR3, the DNA is TGTGCCAGCAGGTCTCGTGAGGGGTCAGATACGCAGTATTTT.

CDR3: CASRLAGVAETQYF. The CDR3 DNA reads as TGTGCCAGCAGACTAGCGGGAGTCGCAGAGACCCAGTACTTC. The genes are TRBV12-3 or TRBV12-4 and TRBJ2-5; 11 nucleotides line up with TRBD2. The CDR3 has 14 residues. The trim removed 6 bases at V and 4 bases at J, leaving 4 bases unmatched.

V gene TRBV20-1 combines with J gene TRBJ1-1; tentative D call: TRBD1 (5 bases). V was clipped by 6 bases and J by 2 bases, with 16 bases between them. The CDR3 is made up of 14 amino acids. CDR1 DFQATT and CDR2 SNEGSKA come from the germline V gene (reference sequence). The CDR3 coding sequence is TGCAGTGCAAAGGAAGGGACGGGCAACACTGAAGCTTTCTTT. This sequence encodes CSAKEGTGNTEAFF.

The V gene is TRBV9, the J gene TRBJ2-3; TRBD2 aligns across 7 bases. The J segment lost 0 bases and the V segment lost 1 base, leaving 5 bases of the junction unmatched. The CDR3 totals 16 residues. The germline CDR1 and CDR2 sequences are SGDLS and YYNGEE. As DNA, the CDR3 is TGTGCCAGCAGCGTAACCCCAGCGGGGAGCACAGATACGCAGTATTTT. Translated, it gives CASSVTPAGSTDTQYF.

The chain has TRBV29-1 and TRBJ1-1; tentatively, D is TRBD1 (6 bases). This CDR3 region has 13 residues. The V end lost 4 bases, the J end lost 1 base, and 10 bases lay between the germline ends. Germline V gene sequence: CDR1 SQVTM, CDR2 ANQGSEA. CDR3: CSVAGATNTEAFF. The CDR3 nucleotides are TGCAGCGTTGCAGGGGCTACGAACACTGAAGCTTTCTTT.

The V call is TRBV5-1, the J call TRBJ2-7, with D tentatively TRBD2 (6 bases). Trimming shortened V by 0 bases and J by 5 bases, and 18 bases separated the two germline ends. CDR3 size: 16 residues. Germline CDR1 is SGHRS and CDR2 is YFSETQ. For the CDR3, the DNA is TGCGCCAGCAGCTTGGCGCTGGGGGGATCACAGAACGAGCAGTACTTC. It encodes CASSLALGGSQNEQYF. The full variable domain, completed using reference TRBV5-1 and TRBJ2-7, is KAGVTQTPRYLIKTRGQQVTLSCSPISGHRSVSWYQQTPGQGLQFLFEYFSETQRNKGNFPGRFSGRQFSNSRSEMNVSTLELGDSALYLCASSLALGGSQNEQYFGPGTRLTVT.

The chain joins TRBV7-6 to TRBJ2-5; D unclear. V was trimmed by 5 bases and J by 2 bases, leaving 15 bases between them. The germline gives CDR1 SGHVS, CDR2 FNYEAQ. The CDR3 runs 15 residues. CDR3 nucleotide sequence: TGTGCCAGCAGCCGAACGCCCAGCGAGCAAGAGACCCAGTACTTC. It yields the protein CASSRTPSEQETQYF.

Only a few counts were recorded for this clonotype. The chain combines TRBV6-1 with TRBJ2-7, with D unresolved. V dropped 4 bases and J dropped 2 bases, with 6 bases sitting between them. CDR3 length: 12 residues. Germline V gene data show CDR1 as MNHNS and CDR2 as SASEGT. The CDR3 nucleotides are TGTGCCAGCAGTGTAATCACCTACGAGCAGTACTTC. It specifies CASSVITYEQYF.